The 17 T cell receptor beta chains presented below share a single source sample, sequenced in a study of technical replicates of blood from four donors (dated by TCRdb to 2017 to 2019). Library preparation employed the immunoSEQ multiplex PCR assay. As stored in TCRdb, this immuneACCESS dataset retains in-frame rearrangements with V and J assigned. A fraction of the clones does not appear; measured against another copy, unresolved V genes explain less than half of the discrepancy, and the remainder lacks a known reason. The sample records 55,000 to 75,000 clones, 75% to 95% of which are singletons. The ten largest clones take up about 4.3% of the sample. Sequenced input: PBMCs. These receptor sequences come from a human donor in good health. Some clones in this sample may be carry-over from other donors' samples.

V usage is TRBV4-2 and J usage is TRBJ2-1; D unresolved. V was pared by 1 base and J by 6 bases, with 4 bases between. The CDR3 runs 12 residues. Germline values: CDR1 LGHNA, CDR2 YNFKEQ. The CDR3 region is CASSQGSNEQFF. The CDR3 nucleotides read TGTGCCAGCAGCCAAGGCAGCAATGAGCAGTTCTTC.

The chain joins TRBV7-9 to TRBJ2-5; TRBD2 agrees at 11 bases. CDR3 length: 15 amino acids. Germline CDR1 SEHNR, CDR2 FQNEAQ (reference sequence). V dropped 6 bases and J dropped 1; count of bases not matched to a gene: 4. As DNA, the CDR3 is TGTGCCAGCAGTTCCGGGACTAGCGGCCAAGAGACCCAGTACTTC. This gives the protein CASSSGTSGQETQYF.

The CDR3, as DNA: TGCGCCAGCAGCTTGGTCCCAGGGGCGGTTGAAGCTTTCTTT. As protein: CASSLVPGAVEAFF. The chain carries TRBV5-1 and TRBJ1-1, with D possibly TRBD1 on 6 matching bases. V was shortened by 0 bases and J by 7 bases, with 13 bases between the two germline ends. CDR3 size: 14 residues. Germline lookup yields CDR1 SGHRS and CDR2 YFSETQ.

The chain combines TRBV7-2 with TRBJ1-2, with D unclear. This CDR3 region has 13 residues. The germline CDR1 and CDR2 sequences are SGHTA and FQGNSA. Trimming removed 0 bases from V and 2 bases from J, with 4 bases in between. In DNA form, the CDR3 reads TGTGCCAGCAGCTTAGCGCGAAACTATGGCTACACCTTC. Translation: CASSLARNYGYTF. Full variable domain (remainder filled in from reference TRBV7-2 and TRBJ1-2): GAGVSQSPSNKVTEKGKDVELRCDPISGHTALYWYRQSLGQGLEFLIYFQGNSAPDKSGLPSDRFSAERTGGSVSTLTIQRTQQEDSAVYLCASSLARNYGYTFGSGTRLTVV.

The V and J genes are TRBV4-3 and TRBJ2-7; TRBD1 is a possible D gene (6 bases). The germline V and J ends were trimmed by 2 bases and 2 bases, with 16 bases remaining between them. The CDR3 spans 16 residues. CDR1 is LGHNA and CDR2 is YSLEER in the germline V gene. Here the CDR3 reads CASSQTYSGTPYEQYF. In nucleotides, the CDR3 is TGCGCCAGCAGCCAAACCTACTCCGGGACACCCTACGAGCAGTACTTC.

The V and J genes are TRBV2 and TRBJ1-2, with TRBD1 matching 9 bases. V lost 5 bases, J lost 8 bases, and 12 bases stayed unmatched. The CDR3 runs 15 residues. Germline V gene lookup returns CDR1 SNHLY and CDR2 FYNNEI. The CDR3 nucleotides are TGTGCCAGCAGTACCGGGACAGGGAACACTCGGGGCTACACCTTC. The encoded protein is CASSTGTGNTRGYTF.

The chain employs TRBV15 and TRBJ2-7, with a tentative D call TRBD2 (7 bases). Germline V gene lookup returns CDR1 LNHNV and CDR2 YYDKDF (reference sequence). Trimming took off 0 bases at V and 2 bases at J, with 17 bases between the two ends. The CDR3 is made up of 17 amino acids. The CDR3 here is CATSRERRGTLTYEQYF. As DNA, the CDR3 is TGTGCCACCAGCAGAGAACGGCGGGGGACACTTACCTACGAGCAGTACTTC. The whole variable domain, remainder taken from reference TRBV15 and TRBJ2-7, is DAMVIQNPRYQVTQFGKPVTLSCSQTLNHNVMYWYQQKSSQAPKLLFHYYDKDFNNEADTPDNFQSRRPNTSFCFLDIRSPGLGDTAMYLCATSRERRGTLTYEQYFGPGTRLTVT.

The chain employs TRBV2 and TRBJ2-7; maybe TRBD2 (7 bases). The ends were cut back, 6 bases at V and 4 bases at J, with 19 bases in the middle. CDR1 is SNHLY and CDR2 is FYNNEI in the germline V gene. This CDR3 is built from 15 residues. The CDR3 bases are TGTGCCAGCAGGGCCCCGGGGGGCGTCTCTTACGAGCAGTACTTC. Residues: CASRAPGGVSYEQYF.

The V gene is TRBV5-6, the J gene TRBJ2-7; perhaps TRBD1 as D (5 bases). This CDR3 is built from 14 residues. V lost 5 bases and J 3 bases, leaving 15 bases between the germline ends. Germline assignment: CDR1 SGHDT and CDR2 YYEEEE. The CDR3 is CASRGMTASYEQYF. CDR3 DNA sequence: TGTGCCAGCAGGGGAATGACAGCTAGCTACGAGCAGTACTTC.

The chain uses TRBV4-2 and TRBJ1-2, with 10 bases that match TRBD1. CDR1 LGHNA and CDR2 YNFKEQ come from the germline V gene. This CDR3 spans 13 amino acids. Trimming took 4 bases from V and 6 from J; bases not matched to a gene: 2. The chain's CDR3 is CASSRGTGDGYTF. CDR3 nucleotides: TGTGCCAGCAGCCGAGGGACAGGGGATGGCTACACCTTC.

On this clone: Within the sample, other DNA sequences also encode this same CDR3. V usage is TRBV7-9 and J usage is TRBJ2-7; D is ambiguous. Between the trimmed V and J ends, which lost 4 bases and 0 bases, there was a span of 13 bases. Germline CDR1 and CDR2: SEHNR and FQNEAQ (reference sequence). The CDR3 is 15 residues long. Here the CDR3 DNA reads TGTGCCAGCAGCTCCGCGGCTGGCAGCTCCTACGAGCAGTACTTC. As protein: CASSSAAGSSYEQYF.

The chain links TRBV5-1 to TRBJ2-7; 8 bases are a match to TRBD1. CDR3 length: 16 amino acids. The ends lost 5 bases at V and 3 bases at J; junction bases unmatched: 13. Germline V gives CDR1 SGHRS, CDR2 YFSETQ. CDR3 coding DNA: TGCGCCAGCAGACCGAAAGCCGGGACAGGAAGCTACGAGCAGTACTTC. Translating it yields CASRPKAGTGSYEQYF.

The rearrangement joins TRBV9 to TRBJ2-5, with 7 bases aligning to TRBD1. This CDR3 has 15 amino acids. The ends lost 4 bases at V and 2 bases at J; junction bases unmatched: 8. The germline V gene encodes CDR1 SGDLS and CDR2 YYNGEE. CDR3 bases: TGTGCCAGCAGCCCTAACGGGGACAGTCAAGAGACCCAGTACTTC. Translated: CASSPNGDSQETQYF.

The gene calls are TRBV11-2 and TRBJ2-2; a weak D match, TRBD1 (5 bases). V gave up 5 bases and J gave up 8 bases, with 15 bases separating them. From germline, CDR1 is SGHAT and CDR2 FQNNGV. This CDR3 has 14 residues. This CDR3 is CASSPQGGPGELFF. The CDR3 nucleotides are TGTGCCAGCAGCCCCCAGGGTGGCCCGGGGGAGCTGTTTTTT.

The rearrangement uses TRBV19 and TRBJ2-4; D unresolved. The V end was cut by 1 base, the J end by 5 bases, with 9 bases between. The CDR3 consists of 14 residues. CDR1 is LNHDA and CDR2 is SQIVND in the germline V gene (reference sequence). In DNA form, the CDR3 reads TGTGCCAGTAGTATAGGGCCTAGTGAAAACATTCAGTACTTC. This translates into CASSIGPSENIQYF.

V is TRBV11-2 and J is TRBJ2-1, with 7 positions matching TRBD2. Germline CDR1 reads SGHAT; CDR2 reads FQNNGV. CDR3 length: 12 amino acids. V shed 4 bases and J 9 bases; nucleotides not matched to a gene: 3. The CDR3 reads CASSSIAGEQFF. The CDR3 DNA sequence: TGTGCCAGCAGCTCCATAGCGGGTGAGCAGTTCTTC.

V and J are TRBV5-4 and TRBJ1-5; D gene ambiguous. The CDR3 consists of 13 residues. With 3 bases removed from V and 5 bases from J, the gap between germline ends came to 9 bases. CDR1 SGHNT and CDR2 YYREEE come from the germline V gene (reference sequence). The CDR3: CASSSWPDQPQHF. The CDR3 coding sequence is TGTGCCAGCAGCTCCTGGCCCGATCAGCCCCAGCATTTT. The full variable domain, its missing parts supplied by reference TRBV5-4 and TRBJ1-5, is ETGVTQSPTHLIKTRGQQVTLRCSSQSGHNTVSWYQQALGQGPQFIFQYYREEENGRGNFPPRFSGLQFPNYSSELNVNALELDDSALYLCASSSWPDQPQHFGDGTRLSIL.